This TCR beta chain is from a study of beta chain features in type 1 diabetes. Study results and caveats: Type 1 diabetes patients showed a moderate but significant shortening of TCRB CDR3s in all four CD4+ subsets. VDJ junctions sequenced from type 1 diabetes patients showed fewer insertions and more deletions.

The isolated RNA, all of it, was reverse transcribed, so expressed TCRB transcripts were what got sequenced. Using immunoSEQ multiplex PCR, the repertoire was profiled, and TCRdb retains in-frame clones only, with some absent. The sample has hundreds of thousands of clones, under 15% seen once. In the case of this clone: Its antigen is as yet unknown. Compared with germline, one end of the junction differs, possibly owing to a read error.

There are 13 residues in the CDR3. Germline loops: CDR1 SNHLY, CDR2 FYNNEI. This clonotype was sampled from a man younger than 35 with type 1 diabetes. The source material was naive CD4+ T cells from blood. The chain uses TRBV2 and TRBJ1-2; D remains unclear. The CDR3 protein is CASSEWAPARIAF. As DNA, the CDR3 is TGTGCCAGCAGTGAATGGGCACCTGCAAGAATCGCGTTC.